Each of the 32 T cell receptor beta chains below was sequenced from the same sample in a study of beta chain features in type 1 diabetes. Study observations and caveats: Type 1 diabetes patients had TCRB CDR3s that were shorter (moderately but significantly so) in all four CD4+ subsets.

The investigators reverse transcribed all of the isolated RNA, so they sequenced expressed TCRB transcripts. This table comes from immunoSEQ multiplex PCR, and its TCRdb copy is limited to in-frame clones, with some not included. The sample includes 150,000 to 200,000 clones, 6.5% to 10% of them seen just once. Their antigens are not known. The sample taken for sequencing was central memory CD4+ T cells from blood. The origin of the receptors is a woman aged 18-29 years with type 1 diabetes.

In its sample, this clone was seen once. The chain has TRBV4-1 and TRBJ2-3, with 8 bases lining up with TRBD2. With 4 bases clipped from V and 2 bases from J, the junction kept 5 bases outside the gene matches. Germline CDR1 and CDR2: MGHRA and YSYEKL. The CDR3 has 15 residues. The CDR3 loop is CASSPPSGHTDTQYF. CDR3 nucleotides: TGCGCCAGCAGCCCACCTAGCGGGCACACAGATACGCAGTATTTT.

The chain uses TRBV7-2 and TRBJ2-3, with 8 bases aligning to TRBD2. CDR3 size: 15 residues. Trimming removed 3 bases from V and 6 bases from J; junction bases left unmatched: 8. Germline V CDR1 and CDR2: SGHTA, FQGNSA. The CDR3 nucleotides read TGTGCCAGCAGCTTTGTAGCGGGGCCTGTGGATACGCAGTATTTT. Translated: CASSFVAGPVDTQYF.

This clone was seen many times. The chain carries TRBV4-3 and TRBJ2-7; TRBD1 is a possible D gene (6 bases). Trimming took off 3 bases at V and 4 bases at J, with 25 bases between the two ends. The CDR3 sequence is 18 residues long. CDR1 and CDR2 (germline): LGHNA, YSLEER. In DNA form, the CDR3 reads TGCGCCAGCAGCCAGGGCACCCGGACATACCTTACAGGGTACGAGCAGTACTTC. This translates into CASSQGTRTYLTGYEQYF.

This clone was picked up a small number of times. The genes are TRBV2 and TRBJ1-5; 10 positions match TRBD1. V was pared by 3 bases and J by 4 bases, with 3 bases of the junction left unmatched. The CDR3 length is 15 residues. Germline-derived CDR1 and CDR2 are SNHLY and FYNNEI. The chain's CDR3 is CASSDRGQGNQPQHF. In DNA form, the CDR3 reads TGTGCCAGCAGTGATAGGGGACAGGGGAATCAGCCCCAGCATTTT.

The rearrangement links TRBV6-1 to TRBJ2-3; 10 bases fit TRBD2. The trim removed 10 bases at V and 1 base at J, leaving 5 bases unmatched. The germline gives CDR1 MNHNS, CDR2 SASEGT. CDR3 length: 14 amino acids. The DNA of the CDR3 is TGTGCCATCAATCTAGCGGGGGGCACAGATACGCAGTATTTT. This gives the protein CAINLAGGTDTQYF.

The chain is built from TRBV7-9 and TRBJ2-5; maybe TRBD2 (7 bases). There are 15 residues in the CDR3. Germline V CDR1 and CDR2: SEHNR, FQNEAQ (reference sequence). The germline V and J ends were trimmed by 7 bases and 5 bases, with 20 bases remaining between them. DNA for the CDR3: TGTGCCAGCACCCTGATCGGGGGAGGGGGGGAGACCCAGTACTTC. Protein product: CASTLIGGGGETQYF. The entire variable domain, with the rest obtained from reference TRBV7-9 and TRBJ2-5, is as follows: DTGVSQNPRHKITKRGQNVTFRCDPISEHNRLYWYRQTLGQGPEFLTYFQNEAQLEKSRLLSDRFSAERPKGSFSTLEIQRTEQGDSAMYLCASTLIGGGGETQYFGPGTRLLVL.

In its sample, this clone was seen once. DNA for the CDR3: TGTGCCAGCAGTCCACTCGCAGACCGGGTTACAAATTCACCCCTCCACTTT. The encoded protein is CASSPLADRVTNSPLHF. The rearrangement uses TRBV27 and TRBJ1-6; D unresolved. Germline V lookup: CDR1 MNHEY, CDR2 SMNVEV (reference sequence). This CDR3 comprises 17 residues. Trimming cost V 5 bases and J 7 bases, with 21 bases left between them.

This clone turned up a few times. The chain employs TRBV5-1 and TRBJ2-3, with 7 bases identical to TRBD1. The germline CDR1 and CDR2 sequences are SGHRS and YFSETQ. The CDR3 loop spans 14 amino acids. With V trimmed by 4 bases and J by 6 bases, 8 bases remained unmatched. CDR3 coding DNA: TGCGCCAGCAGCATAGGACAGGATACGGATACGCAGTATTTT. This encodes CASSIGQDTDTQYF.

This clone appeared a few times. The chain couples TRBV10-3 to TRBJ1-5, with 9 bases aligning to TRBD1. CDR3 length: 16 residues. Germline CDR1 reads ENHRY; CDR2 reads SYGVKD. The trim removed 0 bases at V and 2 bases at J, leaving 2 bases unmatched. CDR3 nucleotides: TGTGCCATCAGTGAGTCACGACAGGGGGGCAATCAGCCCCAGCATTTT. It translates to CAISESRQGGNQPQHF.

This clone was seen more than once but under ten times. The chain joins TRBV20-1 to TRBJ1-2; D is unresolved. The CDR3 totals 11 residues. Germline V CDR1 and CDR2: DFQATT, SNEGSKA (reference sequence). V was trimmed by 7 bases and J by 4 bases, leaving 10 bases between them. CDR3 protein: CSVAQPYGYTF. DNA of the CDR3: TGCAGTGTGGCACAGCCCTATGGCTACACCTTC.

V gene TRBV7-9 combines with J gene TRBJ2-3, with 15 bases matching TRBD2. Germline V gene lookup returns CDR1 SEHNR and CDR2 FQNEAQ (reference sequence). Trimming removed 5 bases from V and 2 bases from J; junction bases left unmatched: 5. This CDR3 contains 17 residues. The CDR3 DNA follows: TGTGCCAGCAGCCCGGGACTAGCGGGGGGACTCACAGATACGCAGTATTTT. It encodes CASSPGLAGGLTDTQYF.

This rearrangement joins TRBV19 to TRBJ2-4; 10 bases line up with TRBD2. There are 14 residues in the CDR3. The germline V gene encodes CDR1 LNHDA and CDR2 SQIVND (reference sequence). The J segment lost 3 bases and the V segment lost 6 bases, leaving 2 bases of the junction unmatched. The chain's CDR3 is CASSSGGGKNIQYF. Written as DNA, the CDR3 is TGTGCCAGTAGCAGCGGGGGGGGCAAAAACATTCAGTACTTC.

This clone appeared a few times. This rearrangement joins TRBV10-3 to TRBJ2-7; 7 bases map to TRBD2. Germline assignment: CDR1 ENHRY and CDR2 SYGVKD. CDR3 length: 14 residues. After removal of 4 bases from V and 5 bases from J, the junction contained 8 bases not matched to a gene. DNA of the CDR3: TGTGCCATCAGTGCGGAGGGAGGGCGGGACGAGCAGTACTTC. It translates to CAISAEGGRDEQYF.

The chain is built from TRBV6-5 and TRBJ2-7; no definite D call. Germline V gene lookup returns CDR1 MNHEY and CDR2 SVGAGI. CDR3 length: 11 residues. V was cut by 6 bases and J by 1 base, with 4 bases left in between. CDR3 residues: CASSESYEQYF. Written as DNA, the CDR3 is TGTGCCAGCAGCGAGTCCTACGAGCAGTACTTC.

This clone has a handful of counts. J is TRBJ1-2 and V is TRBV7-9; 9 nucleotides line up with TRBD1. Trimming at V came to 7 bases and at J to 4 bases, leaving 4 bases not matched to a gene. Germline V gene lookup returns CDR1 SEHNR and CDR2 FQNEAQ (reference sequence). The CDR3 length is 13 residues. The CDR3 coding sequence is TGTGCCAGCACCGCGGACAGGGGCTATGGCTACACCTTC. This codes for CASTADRGYGYTF.

This clone was counted only a few times. J is TRBJ1-1 and V is TRBV6-5, with D perhaps matching TRBD1 (5 bases). CDR3 length: 15 amino acids. Germline V CDR1 and CDR2: MNHEY, SVGAGI. Trimming cost V 5 bases and J 5 bases, with 18 bases left between them. CDR3 region: CASSRDGGSATEAFF. The CDR3 DNA follows: TGTGCCAGCAGTAGGGACGGAGGGTCCGCGACTGAAGCTTTCTTT.

This chain links TRBV5-1 with TRBJ1-2, with 8 bases lining up with TRBD1. In germline, CDR1 is SGHRS, CDR2 YFSETQ. The trim removed 0 bases at V and 3 bases at J, leaving 4 bases unmatched. The CDR3 extends over 15 amino acids. The CDR3 region has the DNA TGCGCCAGCAGCTTGGTGGGACAGGCCCACTATGGCTACACCTTC. Protein: CASSLVGQAHYGYTF.

This clone was counted at least ten times. The gene calls are TRBV2 and TRBJ2-3; D remains ambiguous. V dropped 4 bases and J dropped 0 bases, with 8 bases sitting between them. Germline V gene sequence: CDR1 SNHLY, CDR2 FYNNEI. The length of the CDR3 is 14 residues. CDR3 nucleotide sequence: TGTGCCAGCAGTGTTCTACTTAGCACAGATACGCAGTATTTT. It translates to CASSVLLSTDTQYF.

J is TRBJ1-2 and V is TRBV7-2; the match to TRBD1 covers 8 bases. Germline CDR1 and CDR2: SGHTA and FQGNSA. The junction had 1 base not matched to a gene; V was cut back by 0 bases and J by 4 bases. CDR3 size: 14 residues. The CDR3 here is CASSLAGQGYGYTF. The CDR3 nucleotides read TGTGCCAGCAGCTTAGCCGGACAGGGCTATGGCTACACCTTC.

The chain employs TRBV5-1 and TRBJ2-7; a possible D gene is TRBD1 (5 bases). Trimming left V 6 bases short and J 0 bases short, with 13 bases between. The CDR3 contains 14 residues. CDR1 and CDR2 (germline): SGHRS, YFSETQ. DNA for the CDR3: TGCGCCAGCAAAAGGGGCCCAAGCTCCTACGAGCAGTACTTC. Its protein product is CASKRGPSSYEQYF.

This clone turned up a few times. The V gene is TRBV4-2, the J gene TRBJ2-1; 8 nucleotides line up with TRBD1. This CDR3 has 15 amino acids. Looked up from germline, CDR1 is LGHNA and CDR2 is YNFKEQ. V lost 1 base and J lost 6; bases outside the gene matches: 5. The CDR3 DNA follows: TGTGCCAGCAGCCAAGGGCAGGGGGCTTCCAATGAGCAGTTCTTC. It yields the protein CASSQGQGASNEQFF.

This clone came up a few times. The chain employs TRBV28 and TRBJ2-1, with 11 bases lining up with TRBD2. The CDR3 runs 15 residues. Germline CDR1 MDHEN, CDR2 SYDVKM. Trimming at V came to 5 bases and at J to 8 bases, leaving 8 bases not matched to a gene. As DNA, the CDR3 is TGTGCCAGCAGTCATAGCGGGAGGGGATGGGATGAGCAGTTCTTC. This translates into CASSHSGRGWDEQFF.

V and J are TRBV16 and TRBJ1-4; D gene ambiguous. V was clipped by 0 bases and J by 8 bases, with 10 bases between them. CDR1 KGHSY and CDR2 FQNENV come from the germline V gene. The CDR3 length is 14 residues. In DNA form, the CDR3 reads TGTGCCAGCAGCCAATCCGGAGGTGGCGAAAAACTGTTTTTT. This encodes CASSQSGGGEKLFF.

The chain links TRBV7-2 to TRBJ2-5; the match to TRBD2 covers 8 bases. The germline CDR1 and CDR2 sequences are SGHTA and FQGNSA. The CDR3 runs to 13 residues. After removal of 7 bases from V and 2 bases from J, the junction contained 3 bases not matched to a gene. DNA of the CDR3: TGTGCCAGCAAAGCGGGGGTTCAAGAGACCCAGTACTTC. It translates to CASKAGVQETQYF.

This clone was seen a handful of times. The V gene is TRBV15, the J gene TRBJ1-2, with D possibly matching TRBD1 (5 bases). The V end lost 0 bases, the J end lost 3 bases, and 11 bases lay between the germline ends. The CDR3 spans 15 residues. The germline gives CDR1 LNHNV, CDR2 YYDKDF (reference sequence). The CDR3 region has the DNA TGTGCCACCAGCAGAGATGGGGCTACCTACTATGGCTACACCTTC. Translating gives CATSRDGATYYGYTF.

This clone has only a few counts. The chain recombines TRBV5-4 with TRBJ1-4; 8 nucleotides match TRBD1. After removal of 4 bases from V and 8 bases from J, the junction contained 7 bases not matched to a gene. This CDR3 region has 14 residues. The V gene's germline CDR1 is SGHNT and CDR2 YYREEE (reference sequence). In DNA form, the CDR3 reads TGTGCCAGCAGCGCGGGACAGGTTGGGGAAAAACTGTTTTTT. Protein sequence: CASSAGQVGEKLFF.

The gene calls are TRBV6-6 and TRBJ1-6; D gene unclear. This CDR3 contains 14 residues. Between the trimmed V and J ends, which lost 4 bases and 3 bases, there was a span of 7 bases. The germline V gene has CDR1 MNHNY and CDR2 SVGAGI (reference sequence). The CDR3 reads CASSSRGYNSPLHF. The CDR3 DNA sequence: TGTGCCAGCAGTTCACGGGGCTATAATTCACCCCTCCACTTT.

The chain couples TRBV2 to TRBJ1-5; 7 bases line up with TRBD1. The germline V gene encodes CDR1 SNHLY and CDR2 FYNNEI. With V trimmed by 4 bases and J by 7 bases, 10 bases remained unmatched. This CDR3 spans 15 amino acids. CDR3: CASSVPDRFRQPQHF. The CDR3 region has the DNA TGTGCCAGCAGTGTACCGGACAGGTTTAGGCAGCCCCAGCATTTT.

V usage is TRBV5-4 and J usage is TRBJ2-5; D perhaps matches TRBD2 (6 bases). Germline values: CDR1 SGHNT, CDR2 YYREEE (reference sequence). CDR3 size: 13 residues. The V gene lost 0 bases and the J gene lost 5 bases, with 8 bases spanning the gap. The DNA of the CDR3 is TGTGCCAGCAGCTTGGCAGGGAGGGAGACCCAGTACTTC. Its protein is CASSLAGRETQYF.

As DNA, the CDR3 is TGTGCCAGCAGCATGGACCGGGATGGCTACACCTTC. This sequence encodes CASSMDRDGYTF. The chain joins TRBV5-5 to TRBJ1-2; D not resolved. From germline, CDR1 is SGHKS and CDR2 YYEKEE (reference sequence). Trimming took 4 bases from V and 6 from J, leaving 10 bases between them. The CDR3 sequence is 12 residues long.

In its sample, this clone was seen a few times. The V gene is TRBV27, the J gene TRBJ1-2, with 7 bases that match TRBD1. The V segment lost 6 bases and the J segment 4 bases; nucleotides outside the gene matches: 8. CDR1 and CDR2 (germline): MNHEY, SMNVEV (reference sequence). The CDR3 has 14 amino acids. The CDR3 DNA is TGTGCCAGCAGCCATCCGGGACAGCCCTATGGCTACACCTTC. Protein sequence: CASSHPGQPYGYTF.

This chain connects TRBV29-1 to TRBJ1-3, with D uncertain. From germline, CDR1 is SQVTM and CDR2 ANQGSEA. This CDR3 region has 13 residues. V lost 7 bases and J lost 4, with 14 bases in between. CDR3 sequence reads: CSAYRPSGNTIYF. CDR3 coding DNA: TGCAGCGCCTACAGACCGAGCGGAAACACCATATATTTT.